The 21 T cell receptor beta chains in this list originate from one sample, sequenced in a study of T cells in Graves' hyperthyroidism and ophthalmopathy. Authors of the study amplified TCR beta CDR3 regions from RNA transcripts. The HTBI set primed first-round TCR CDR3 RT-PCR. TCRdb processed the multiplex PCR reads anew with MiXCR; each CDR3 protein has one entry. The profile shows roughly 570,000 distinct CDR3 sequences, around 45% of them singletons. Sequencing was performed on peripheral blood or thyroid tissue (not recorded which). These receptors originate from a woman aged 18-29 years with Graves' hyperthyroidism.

The CDR3 reads CSVRYRDRGRNTIYF. The CDR3 DNA reads as TGCAGCGTTAGATACCGGGACAGGGGGCGAAACACCATATATTTT. This sequence joins TRBV29-1 and TRBJ1-3, with 12 bases fitting TRBD1. Germline CDR1 is SQVTM and CDR2 is ANQGSEA. The CDR3 extends over 15 amino acids. The J segment lost 5 bases and the V segment lost 5 bases, leaving 7 bases of the junction unmatched.

The CDR3, as DNA: TGTGCCAGCAGCCTAATGTCCCAGCATTTT. This translates into CASSLMSQHF. The chain combines TRBV7-2 with TRBJ1-5; D remains unclear. Trimming cost V 5 bases and J 11 bases, with 7 bases left between them. CDR1 and CDR2 (germline): SGHTA, FQGNSA. The CDR3 spans 10 residues.

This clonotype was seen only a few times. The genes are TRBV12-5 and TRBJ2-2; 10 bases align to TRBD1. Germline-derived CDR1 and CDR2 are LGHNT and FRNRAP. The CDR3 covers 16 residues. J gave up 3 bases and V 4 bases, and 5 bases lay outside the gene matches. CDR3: CASGSGTGVDTGELFF. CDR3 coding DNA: TGTGCTAGTGGTTCCGGGACAGGGGTTGACACCGGGGAGCTGTTTTTT. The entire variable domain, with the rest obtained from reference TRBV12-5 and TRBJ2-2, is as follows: DARVTQTPRHKVTEMGQEVTMRCQPILGHNTVFWYRQTMMQGLELLAYFRNRAPLDDSGMPKDRFSAEMPDATLATLKIQPSEPRDSAVYFCASGSGTGVDTGELFFGEGSRLTVL.

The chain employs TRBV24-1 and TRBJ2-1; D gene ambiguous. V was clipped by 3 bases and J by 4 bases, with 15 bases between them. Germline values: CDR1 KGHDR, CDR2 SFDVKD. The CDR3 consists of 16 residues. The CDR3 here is CATSDTDPDTYNEQFF. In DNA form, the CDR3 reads TGTGCCACCAGTGATACCGACCCCGACACGTACAATGAGCAGTTCTTC.

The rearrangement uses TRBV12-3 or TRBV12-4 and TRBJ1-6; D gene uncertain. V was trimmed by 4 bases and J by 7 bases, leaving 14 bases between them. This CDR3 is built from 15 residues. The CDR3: CASSSDRVYNSPLHF. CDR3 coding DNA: TGTGCCAGCAGTTCCGATAGGGTGTACAATTCACCCCTCCACTTT.

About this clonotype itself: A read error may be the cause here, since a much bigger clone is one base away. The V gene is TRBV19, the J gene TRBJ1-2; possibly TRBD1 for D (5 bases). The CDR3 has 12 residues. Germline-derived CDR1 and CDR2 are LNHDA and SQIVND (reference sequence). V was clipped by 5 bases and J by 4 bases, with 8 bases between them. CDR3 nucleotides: TGTGCCAGTAGTCAGGGTCCCTATGGCTACACCTTC. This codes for CASSQGPYGYTF.

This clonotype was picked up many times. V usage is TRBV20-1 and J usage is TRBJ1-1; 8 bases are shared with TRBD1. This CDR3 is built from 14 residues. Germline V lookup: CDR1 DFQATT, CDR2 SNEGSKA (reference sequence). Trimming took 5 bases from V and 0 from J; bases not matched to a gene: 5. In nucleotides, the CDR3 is TGCAGTGCTGGAGTCAGGGGGCTGAACACTGAAGCTTTCTTT. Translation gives CSAGVRGLNTEAFF.

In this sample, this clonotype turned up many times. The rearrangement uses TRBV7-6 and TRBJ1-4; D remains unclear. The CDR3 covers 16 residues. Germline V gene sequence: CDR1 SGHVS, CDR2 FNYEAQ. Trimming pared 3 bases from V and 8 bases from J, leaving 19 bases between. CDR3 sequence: CASSFSALMAGEKLFF. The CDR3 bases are TGTGCCAGCAGCTTTTCTGCTCTAATGGCTGGCGAAAAACTGTTTTTT.

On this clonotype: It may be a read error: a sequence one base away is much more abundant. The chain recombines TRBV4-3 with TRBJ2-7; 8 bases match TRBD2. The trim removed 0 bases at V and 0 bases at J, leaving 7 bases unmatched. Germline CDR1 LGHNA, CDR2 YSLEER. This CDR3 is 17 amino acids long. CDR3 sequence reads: CASSQDRGGGSSYEQYF. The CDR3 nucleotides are TGCGCCAGCAGCCAAGATAGGGGCGGGGGGAGCTCCTACGAGCAGTACTTC.

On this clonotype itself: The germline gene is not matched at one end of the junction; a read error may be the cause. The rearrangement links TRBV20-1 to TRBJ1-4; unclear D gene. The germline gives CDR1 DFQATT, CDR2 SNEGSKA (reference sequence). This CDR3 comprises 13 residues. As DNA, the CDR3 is TGCAGTGCAAGAGCGGGAGGAAGTGAAAAACTGTTTTTT. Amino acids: CSARAGGSEKLFF.

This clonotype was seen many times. The CDR3 DNA follows: TGTGCCAGCAGCTTAGTCCTTGACTACACTGGGACAGAAGGCTACACCTTC. Translation: CASSLVLDYTGTEGYTF. The chain has TRBV7-9 and TRBJ1-2; 7 bases match TRBD1. CDR3 size: 17 residues. Germline trimming cut 1 base from V and 8 bases from J; bases unmatched to any gene: 16. Looked up from germline, CDR1 is SEHNR and CDR2 is FQNEAQ (reference sequence). Supplemented by reference TRBV7-9 and TRBJ1-2, the full variable domain reads DTGVSQNPRHKITKRGQNVTFRCDPISEHNRLYWYRQTLGQGPEFLTYFQNEAQLEKSRLLSDRFSAERPKGSFSTLEIQRTEQGDSAMYLCASSLVLDYTGTEGYTFGSGTRLTVV.

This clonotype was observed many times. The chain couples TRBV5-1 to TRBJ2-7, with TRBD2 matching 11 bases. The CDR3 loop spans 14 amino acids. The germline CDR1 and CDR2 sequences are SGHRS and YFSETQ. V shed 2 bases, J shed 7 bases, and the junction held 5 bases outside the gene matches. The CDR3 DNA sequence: TGCGCCAGCAGCTTACTAGCGGGAGTACGGGAGCAGTACTTC. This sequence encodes CASSLLAGVREQYF.

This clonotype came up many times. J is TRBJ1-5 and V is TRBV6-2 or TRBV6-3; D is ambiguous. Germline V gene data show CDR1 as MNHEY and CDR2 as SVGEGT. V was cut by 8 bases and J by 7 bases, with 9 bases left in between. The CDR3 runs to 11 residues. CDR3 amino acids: CASADGQPQHF. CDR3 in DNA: TGTGCCAGCGCAGATGGACAGCCCCAGCATTTT.

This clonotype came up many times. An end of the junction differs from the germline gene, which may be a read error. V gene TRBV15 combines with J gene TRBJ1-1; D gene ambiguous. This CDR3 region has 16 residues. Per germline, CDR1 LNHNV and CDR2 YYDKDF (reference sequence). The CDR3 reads CATSRDSRSAAAEGIF. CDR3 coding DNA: TGTGCCACCAGCAGAGATAGTCGGTCGGCAGCCGCCGAGGGAATCTTT.

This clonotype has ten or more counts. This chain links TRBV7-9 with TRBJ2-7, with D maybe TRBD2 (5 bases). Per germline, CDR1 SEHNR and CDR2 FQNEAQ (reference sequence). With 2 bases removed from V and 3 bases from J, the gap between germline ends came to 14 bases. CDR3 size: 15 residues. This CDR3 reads CASSLSFGLNYEQYF. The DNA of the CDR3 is TGTGCCAGCAGCTTAAGTTTTGGACTGAACTACGAGCAGTACTTC.

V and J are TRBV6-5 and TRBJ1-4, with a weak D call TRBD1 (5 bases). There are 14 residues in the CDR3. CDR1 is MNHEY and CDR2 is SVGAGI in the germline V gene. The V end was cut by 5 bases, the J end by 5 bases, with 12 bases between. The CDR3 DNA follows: TGTGCCAGCAGTCTACAGGATAGGAATGAAAAACTGTTTTTT. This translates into CASSLQDRNEKLFF.

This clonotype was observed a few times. The CDR3: CASSIYSGRAEETQYF. Here the CDR3 DNA reads TGTGCCAGTAGTATTTATAGCGGGAGGGCCGAGGAGACCCAGTACTTC. This rearrangement joins TRBV19 to TRBJ2-5; 11 bases are shared with TRBD2. Trimming took 3 bases from V and 5 from J; bases not matched to a gene: 8. CDR1 is LNHDA and CDR2 is SQIVND in the germline V gene (reference sequence). CDR3 length equals 16 residues. The variable domain in full, completed from reference TRBV19 and TRBJ2-5, reads DGGITQSPKYLFRKEGQNVTLSCEQNLNHDAMYWYRQDPGQGLRLIYYSQIVNDFQKGDIAEGYSVSREKKESFPLTVTSAQKNPTAFYLCASSIYSGRAEETQYFGPGTRLLVL.

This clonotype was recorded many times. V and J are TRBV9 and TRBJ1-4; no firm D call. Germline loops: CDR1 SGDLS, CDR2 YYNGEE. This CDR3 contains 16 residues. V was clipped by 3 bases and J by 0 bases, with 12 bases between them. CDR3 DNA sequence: TGTGCCAGCAGCGCCCTTCCCGAGGCAACTAATGAAAAACTGTTTTTT. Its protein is CASSALPEATNEKLFF.

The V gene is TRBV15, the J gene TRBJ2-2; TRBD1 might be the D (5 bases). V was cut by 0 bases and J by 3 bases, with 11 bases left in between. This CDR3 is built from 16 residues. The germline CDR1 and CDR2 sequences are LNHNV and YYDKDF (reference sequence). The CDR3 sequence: CATSRDRASDTGELFF. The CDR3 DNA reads TGTGCCACCAGCAGAGACAGGGCCTCCGACACCGGGGAGCTGTTTTTT.

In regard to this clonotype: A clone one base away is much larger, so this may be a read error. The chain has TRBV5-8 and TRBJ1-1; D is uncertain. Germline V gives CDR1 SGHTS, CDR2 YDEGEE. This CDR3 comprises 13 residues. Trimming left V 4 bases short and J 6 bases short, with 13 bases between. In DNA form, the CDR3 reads TGTGCCAGCAGCCGCGCCTGGGATCCTGAAGCTTTCTTT. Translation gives CASSRAWDPEAFF.

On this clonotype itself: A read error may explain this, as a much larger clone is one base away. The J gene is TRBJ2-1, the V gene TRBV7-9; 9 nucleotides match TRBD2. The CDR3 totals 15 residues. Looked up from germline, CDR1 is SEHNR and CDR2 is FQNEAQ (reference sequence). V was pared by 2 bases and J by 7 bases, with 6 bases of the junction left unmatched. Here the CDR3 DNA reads TGTGCCAGCAGCTTAACGCGGGAGGGCCGGAATGAGCAGTTCTTC. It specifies CASSLTREGRNEQFF.